This T cell receptor (beta chain) derives from a study of blood T cell repertoires in COVID-19. Study at large: COVID-19 samples collected from the United States, Italy and Spain covered acute and convalescent phases.

Original handling: The assay estimated nucleated cells by amplifying reference gene primers. Clones were sequenced by immunoSEQ multiplex PCR, and TCRdb holds only the in-frame ones, with some missing. That table supplies the V and J calls and clone size; D and trimming were determined from the DNA. The sample holds around 170,000 clones, roughly 86% seen once. Seattle patient enrollment occurred during active infection, with longitudinal follow-up thereafter. The germline V gene has CDR1 LGHDT and CDR2 YNNKEL (reference sequence). The junction had 14 bases not matched to a gene; V was cut back by 6 bases and J by 12 bases. The CDR3 runs 14 residues.

The gene calls are TRBV3-1 (or the pseudogene TRBV3-2) and TRBJ2-3; 8 bases fit TRBD2. The receptor's source is a man aged 55 to 69 with COVID-19, enrolled during active disease. The sequenced sample consisted of peripheral blood. Here the CDR3 DNA reads TGTGCCAGCAGGCTTGCTTCGGGACTAGAAACTCAGTATTTT. Translated: CASRLASGLETQYF.